This is a list of T cell receptor beta chains from one sample in a study of cytomegalovirus exposure and HLA in healthy donors. Sequencing used immunoSEQ multiplex PCR; TCRdb keeps in-frame clones, though not all of them. The table lists 110,000 or so clones, 65% to 85% of them singletons. The sequenced material came from PBMCs. Source of these receptors: a woman under 30 in good health and CMV-seronegative. Each CDR3 is given with its conserved first and last residue.

TRBV28 | CASSLVLRAAFF
TRBV5-8 | CASSLETSGGNEQFF
TRBV29-1 | CSVARTGQNTEAFF
TRBV4-2 | CASRQGAAVNEKLFF
TRBV28 | CASSPQDTYGYTF
TRBV19 | CASSISFGASHGYTF
TRBV6-5 | CATSTGANTEAFF
TRBV5-4 | CASSSPTGEKAFF
TRBV5-1 | CASSPGVNTEAFF
TRBV19 | CATTKTSGGQETQYF
TRBV19 | CASSTSGGPDTQYF
TRBV27 | CASSAGLAGNEQFF
TRBV21-1 | CAAAPNYGYTF
TRBV5-4 | CASSSGPGLDPAGMNTEAFF
TRBV29-1 | CSVAKPLSYNEQFF
TRBV19 | CASSMGHSNTGELFF
TRBV9 | CASSVGDSGTEAFF
TRBV5-4 | CASSVGQGEYPLHF
TRBV14 | CASSQGTGGLTEAFF
TRBV9 | CASSVAGSVADTQYF
TRBV7-8 | CASSPQGNYGYTF
TRBV7-9 | CASSLPGTGYSGNTIYF
TRBV27 | CASSTGTGIYGYTF
TRBV2 | CASSESRTYNQPQHF
TRBV4-3 | CASSQDRQVDTQYF
TRBV15 | CATSFAGVLNEQFF
TRBV10-3 | CAISTSTGGDTQYF
TRBV4-1 | CASAQRDSYTGELFF
TRBV11-2 | CASSFTTGMNTEAFF
TRBV16 | CASSHRDSPKKLFF
TRBV9 | CASSGGQGDYSYEQYF
TRBV21-1 | CASSKKVTQDNSPLHF
TRBV4-2 | CASSQDPRTGGLEAFF
TRBV5-5 | CASSLVGEGAEAFF
TRBV15 | CATSRGDRDTEAFF
TRBV13 | CASSQIRQKGRREKLFF
TRBV19 | CASSIGTVSTDTQYF
TRBV5-4 | CASSLRTSGEQYF
TRBV9 | CASSVVTDRLDTQYF
TRBV4-1 | CASSQDPYNYGYTF
TRBV5-1 | CASSLSPGRAGNTIYF
TRBV6-5 | CASSYVKSGSTDTQYF
TRBV7-2 | CASSRDTSLETQYF
TRBV28 | CASSLMRHEAFF
TRBV7-9 | CASSADRARGPQHF
TRBV6-5 | CAEATSGAYNEQFF
TRBV15 | CATSRYGGRRNTGELFF
TRBV19 | CASTLQSNTGELFF
TRBV6-1 | CASAPGQEEGGYTF
TRBV14 | CASSQAEPNLGKLFF
TRBV19 | CASSITRGTNTEAFF
TRBV11-2 | CASSLGQQGLNTGELFF
TRBV9 | CASSVGASGQTDTQYF